This T cell receptor (beta chain) comes out of a study of OX40 agonist ivuxolimab in advanced cancers. Study overall: From roughly 23 to 85 years was the age range, with a mean of around 54 years, and 65% to 90% were male. People who had prior anti-PD-1, anti-PD-L1 or anti-CTLA-4 therapy could take part, and around 40% had some. The study reported partial responses in three patients: one hepatocellular carcinoma, two cutaneous melanoma.

Whole-study results and caveats: Averaging showed that CD8+ T cells had more expanded clones than CD4+ did.

Some clones are missing from TCRdb's copy, which holds only in-frame ones; the method was immunoSEQ multiplex PCR. In the table there are almost 20,000 clones, about nine tenths of which are singletons. Per germline, CDR1 SGHKS and CDR2 YYEKEE (reference sequence). V was pared by 2 bases and J by 3 bases, with 13 bases between. The CDR3 consists of 15 residues. Details on this clone: Its target is unknown.

This sequence was found in an adult with an advanced solid tumor such as melanoma, head and neck, liver or kidney cancer. The sample consisted of CD4+ or CD8+ T cells sorted from blood, taken in a trial of the OX40 agonist ivuxolimab. The chain uses TRBV5-5 and TRBJ2-3; no clear D. The DNA of the CDR3 is TGTGCCAGCAGCTTCAATCCCGCACGAACAGATACGCAGTATTTT. Translating it yields CASSFNPARTDTQYF.